The T cell receptor (beta chain) described here comes from a study of OX40 agonist ivuxolimab in advanced cancers. TCRdb's copy holds only in-frame clones and misses some; the assay was immunoSEQ multiplex PCR. The data contain tens of thousands of clones, 80% to 95% of them singletons. Researchers took blood at baseline, on cycle 4 day 1, and on cycle 7 day 1. Germline assignment: CDR1 SGHDT and CDR2 YYEEEE. Trimming shortened V by 0 bases and J by 6 bases, and 12 bases separated the two germline ends. The CDR3 length is 14 residues. The sequencing used CD4+ or CD8+ T cells sorted from blood, collected in a trial of the OX40 agonist ivuxolimab. The receptor's source is an adult with an advanced solid tumor such as melanoma, head and neck, liver or kidney cancer. The chain couples TRBV5-6 to TRBJ1-2; unclear D gene. The CDR3 DNA reads as TGTGCCAGCAGCTTGGGGGTTGGGCTGGATGGCTACACCTTC. Protein: CASSLGVGLDGYTF.